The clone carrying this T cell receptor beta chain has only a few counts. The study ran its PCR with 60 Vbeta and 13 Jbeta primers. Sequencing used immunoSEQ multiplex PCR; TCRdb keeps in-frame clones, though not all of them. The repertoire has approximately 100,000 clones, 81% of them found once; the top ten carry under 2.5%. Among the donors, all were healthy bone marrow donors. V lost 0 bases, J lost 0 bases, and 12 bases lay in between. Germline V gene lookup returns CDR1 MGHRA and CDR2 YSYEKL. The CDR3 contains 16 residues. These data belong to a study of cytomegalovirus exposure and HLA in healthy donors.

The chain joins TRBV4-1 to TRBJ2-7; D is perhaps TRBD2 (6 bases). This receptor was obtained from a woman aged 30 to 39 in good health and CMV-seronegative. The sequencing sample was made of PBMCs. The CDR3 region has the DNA TGCGCCAGCAGCCAAGACCGTAGCGGTACCTCCTACGAGCAGTACTTC. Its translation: CASSQDRSGTSYEQYF.